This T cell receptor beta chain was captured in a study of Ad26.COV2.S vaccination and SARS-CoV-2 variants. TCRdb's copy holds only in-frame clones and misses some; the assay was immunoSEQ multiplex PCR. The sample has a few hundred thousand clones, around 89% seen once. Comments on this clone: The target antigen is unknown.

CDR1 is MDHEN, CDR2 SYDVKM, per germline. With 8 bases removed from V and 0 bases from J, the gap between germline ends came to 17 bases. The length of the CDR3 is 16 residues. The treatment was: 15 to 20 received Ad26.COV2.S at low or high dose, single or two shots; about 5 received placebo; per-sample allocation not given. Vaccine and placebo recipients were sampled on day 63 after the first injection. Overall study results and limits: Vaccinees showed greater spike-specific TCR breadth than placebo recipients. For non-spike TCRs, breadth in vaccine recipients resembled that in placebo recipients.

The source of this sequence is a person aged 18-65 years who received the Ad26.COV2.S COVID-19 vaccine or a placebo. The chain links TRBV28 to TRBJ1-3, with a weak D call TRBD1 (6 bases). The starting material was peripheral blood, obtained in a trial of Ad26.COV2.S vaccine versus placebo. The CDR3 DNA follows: TGTGCCAGCGCGCGACGGGGGGCTTTCTCTGGAAACACCATATATTTT. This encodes CASARRGAFSGNTIYF.